The 20 T cell receptor beta chains below come from one sample, sequenced in a study of cytomegalovirus exposure and HLA in healthy donors. PCR used 60 Vbeta primers and 13 Jbeta primers. The method was immunoSEQ multiplex PCR; TCRdb's version includes in-frame clones alone and lacks a portion of them. Of 55,000 to 70,000 clones listed, 65% to 85% are singletons. Material for sequencing was PBMCs. The receptor source for this set is a male donor in good health and CMV-seronegative.

V and J are TRBV4-3 and TRBJ2-1; D is perhaps TRBD2 (7 bases). V lost 4 bases to trimming and J lost 0 bases, with 16 bases between them. The CDR3 totals 17 residues. Per germline, CDR1 LGHNA and CDR2 YSLEER. CDR3 loop: CASSLRGATNSYNEQFF. As DNA, the CDR3 is TGCGCCAGCAGCCTCCGGGGGGCCACAAACTCCTACAATGAGCAGTTCTTC.

The chain carries TRBV6-5 and TRBJ2-5, with TRBD1 as a possible D gene (5 bases). This CDR3 has 13 residues. V was cut by 6 bases and J by 2 bases, with 10 bases left in between. The germline gives CDR1 MNHEY, CDR2 SVGAGI. The CDR3 loop is CASRRTPQETQYF. In DNA, the CDR3 is TGTGCCAGCAGAAGGACACCGCAAGAGACCCAGTACTTC.

This chain joins TRBV7-6 and TRBJ2-1; TRBD2 agrees at 10 bases. The V gene end was trimmed by 1 base and the J gene end by 4 bases; junction bases not matched to a gene: 10. The CDR3 is made up of 18 amino acids. Germline CDR1 reads SGHVS; CDR2 reads FNYEAQ. CDR3 nucleotides: TGTGCCAGCAGCTTAGAGGCCAGCGGGGGGGCATGGTACAATGAGCAGTTCTTC. Protein product: CASSLEASGGAWYNEQFF.

In its sample, this clone was seen a few times. The chain links TRBV6-6 to TRBJ1-1, with TRBD1 identical over 7 bases. Unmatched junction bases numbered 8, after V lost 6 bases and J lost 1 base. This CDR3 contains 15 residues. CDR1 MNHNY and CDR2 SVGAGI come from the germline V gene (reference sequence). The CDR3 coding sequence is TGTGCCAGCAGGCCCCCGGGACAGTCGAACACTGAAGCTTTCTTT. Amino acids: CASRPPGQSNTEAFF.

This sequence joins TRBV29-1 and TRBJ1-2, with 10 nucleotides matching TRBD1. From germline, CDR1 is SQVTM and CDR2 ANQGSEA. CDR3 length equals 19 residues. V trimming: 0 bases; J trimming: 0 bases; junction bases outside the gene matches: 13. As DNA, the CDR3 is TGCAGCGTTGAAGATCTAACCCCCGGACAGGGGGGACCTAACTATGGCTACACCTTC. Amino acid sequence: CSVEDLTPGQGGPNYGYTF. Full variable domain (rest looked up from reference TRBV29-1 and TRBJ1-2): SAVISQKPSRDICQRGTSLTIQCQVDSQVTMMFWYRQQPGQSLTLIATANQGSEATYESGFVIDKFPISRPNLTFSTLTVSNMSPEDSSIYLCSVEDLTPGQGGPNYGYTFGSGTRLTVV.

The chain combines TRBV6-5 with TRBJ2-1; 12 nucleotides match TRBD2. The CDR3 consists of 13 residues. Trimming cost V 6 bases and J 7 bases; bases outside gene matches: 1. The germline V gene has CDR1 MNHEY and CDR2 SVGAGI. For the CDR3, the DNA is TGTGCCAGCAGACTAGCGGGGGGAAATGAGCAGTTCTTC. This sequence encodes CASRLAGGNEQFF.

The V and J genes are TRBV5-1 and TRBJ1-1, with 8 positions matching TRBD1. After removal of 3 bases from V and 2 bases from J, the junction contained 3 bases not matched to a gene. There are 14 residues in the CDR3. Germline loops: CDR1 SGHRS, CDR2 YFSETQ. CDR3 in amino acids: CASSSDRGNTEAFF. The CDR3 nucleotides are TGCGCCAGCAGCTCAGACAGGGGAAACACTGAAGCTTTCTTT. The entire variable domain, with the rest obtained from reference TRBV5-1 and TRBJ1-1, is as follows: KAGVTQTPRYLIKTRGQQVTLSCSPISGHRSVSWYQQTPGQGLQFLFEYFSETQRNKGNFPGRFSGRQFSNSRSEMNVSTLELGDSALYLCASSSDRGNTEAFFGQGTRLTVV.

About this clone: Other nucleotide sequences from this sample produce the same CDR3. The V call is TRBV11-2, the J call TRBJ1-4; no definite D call. V was trimmed by 5 bases and J by 0 bases, leaving 7 bases between them. The CDR3 runs to 14 residues. Germline V gives CDR1 SGHAT, CDR2 FQNNGV. CDR3 loop: CASSPLATNEKLFF. CDR3 in DNA: TGTGCCAGCAGCCCTCTCGCAACTAATGAAAAACTGTTTTTT.

This clone was recorded only once. This chain links TRBV9 with TRBJ2-3, with a tentative D call TRBD2 (6 bases). In germline, CDR1 is SGDLS, CDR2 YYNGEE. The CDR3 loop spans 16 amino acids. With 4 bases removed from V and 1 base from J, the gap between germline ends came to 16 bases. The CDR3 here is CASSSGLALGTDTQYF. For the CDR3, the DNA is TGTGCCAGCAGCTCTGGCCTAGCGCTTGGCACAGATACGCAGTATTTT.

J is TRBJ2-2 and V is TRBV9; 15 bases fit TRBD2. The CDR3 is 19 amino acids. The germline gives CDR1 SGDLS, CDR2 YYNGEE. J gave up 5 bases and V 0 bases, and 8 bases lay outside the gene matches. The CDR3 loop reads CASSVDGLAGGGGTGELFF. The CDR3 coding sequence is TGTGCCAGCAGCGTAGATGGACTAGCGGGGGGGGGTGGAACCGGGGAGCTGTTTTTT. Together with reference TRBV9 and TRBJ2-2, the CDR3 gives the full variable domain: DSGVTQTPKHLITATGQRVTLRCSPRSGDLSVYWYQQSLDQGLQFLIQYYNGEERAKGNILERFSAQQFPDLHSELNLSSLELGDSALYFCASSVDGLAGGGGTGELFFGEGSRLTVL.

V is TRBV18 and J is TRBJ2-7, with D possibly being TRBD1 (6 bases). The germline V gene has CDR1 KGHSH and CDR2 LQKENI. This CDR3 contains 14 residues. V lost 5 bases and J 1 base, leaving 12 bases between the germline ends. For the CDR3, the DNA is TGTGCCAGCTCATCGACGACAGGATCCTACGAGCAGTACTTC. As protein: CASSSTTGSYEQYF.

This chain links TRBV20-1 with TRBJ2-1, with no clear D. CDR1 and CDR2 (germline): DFQATT, SNEGSKA (reference sequence). V shed 5 bases and J shed 12 bases, with 14 bases lying between them. The CDR3 spans 11 residues. The CDR3 nucleotides are TGCAGTGCTGCGGTAAGCGAACGGCAGTTCTTC. This encodes CSAAVSERQFF.

The rearrangement joins TRBV9 to TRBJ2-1; 8 bases are a match to TRBD2. Trimming at V came to 2 bases and at J to 0 bases, leaving 7 bases not matched to a gene. CDR3 length: 17 amino acids. Germline-derived CDR1 and CDR2 are SGDLS and YYNGEE. CDR3 region: CASSVFDGGGSYNEQFF. The CDR3 coding sequence is TGTGCCAGCAGCGTCTTTGACGGGGGGGGCTCCTACAATGAGCAGTTCTTC.

This sequence joins TRBV9 and TRBJ1-2, with 10 nucleotides matching TRBD1. The CDR3 is 15 amino acids. From germline, CDR1 is SGDLS and CDR2 YYNGEE. V was clipped by 0 bases and J by 4 bases; unmatched bases: 3. The CDR3 bases are TGTGCCAGCAGCGTAGCGGGACAGGGGAGCTATGGCTACACCTTC. It codes for CASSVAGQGSYGYTF. The full variable domain, in which reference TRBV9 and TRBJ1-2 provide the parts outside the CDR3, is DSGVTQTPKHLITATGQRVTLRCSPRSGDLSVYWYQQSLDQGLQFLIQYYNGEERAKGNILERFSAQQFPDLHSELNLSSLELGDSALYFCASSVAGQGSYGYTFGSGTRLTVV.

The genes are TRBV14 and TRBJ1-1; no definite D call. Germline assignment: CDR1 SGHDN and CDR2 FVKESK. The ends were cut back, 0 bases at V and 1 base at J, with 12 bases in the middle. CDR3 length: 16 residues. The chain's CDR3 is CASSQDVRRANTEAFF. The CDR3 coding sequence is TGTGCCAGCAGCCAAGATGTGCGGCGGGCGAACACTGAAGCTTTCTTT.

This chain uses TRBV5-1 with TRBJ2-3; D is unclear. This CDR3 has 12 residues. The germline V gene encodes CDR1 SGHRS and CDR2 YFSETQ. The V gene lost 3 bases and the J gene lost 0 bases, with 2 bases spanning the gap. The chain's CDR3 is CASSSSTDTQYF. The CDR3 DNA sequence: TGCGCCAGCAGCTCTAGCACAGATACGCAGTATTTT. Complete variable domain (other parts from reference TRBV5-1 and TRBJ2-3): KAGVTQTPRYLIKTRGQQVTLSCSPISGHRSVSWYQQTPGQGLQFLFEYFSETQRNKGNFPGRFSGRQFSNSRSEMNVSTLELGDSALYLCASSSSTDTQYFGPGTRLTVL.

The chain links TRBV7-2 to TRBJ2-3; 10 bases are a match to TRBD2. The CDR3 length is 16 residues. The V gene's germline CDR1 is SGHTA and CDR2 FQGNSA. J lost 5 bases, V lost 3 bases, and 8 bases had no gene match. The chain's CDR3 is CASSLAVAGGGDTQYF. Here the CDR3 DNA reads TGTGCCAGCAGCTTGGCGGTAGCGGGGGGCGGAGATACGCAGTATTTT.

The rearrangement links TRBV6-6 to TRBJ2-7, with D perhaps matching TRBD1 (5 bases). V shed 7 bases and J shed 3 bases, with 22 bases lying between them. This CDR3 is 16 amino acids long. Germline CDR1 reads MNHNY; CDR2 reads SVGAGI (reference sequence). The CDR3 spells CASTLLLGEPHYEQYF. The CDR3 region has the DNA TGTGCCAGCACCTTACTCCTAGGGGAACCCCACTACGAGCAGTACTTC.

The chain combines TRBV9 with TRBJ2-7, with 8 nucleotides matching TRBD2. V dropped 0 bases and J dropped 2; count of bases not matched to a gene: 4. Germline CDR1 is SGDLS and CDR2 is YYNGEE. CDR3 length: 15 amino acids. The chain's CDR3 is CASSVGSGITYEQYF. The CDR3 DNA sequence: TGTGCCAGCAGCGTAGGTAGCGGGATTACCTACGAGCAGTACTTC.

The CDR3 loop reads CASSLGQGGSTEAFF. The CDR3 DNA sequence: TGCGCCAGCAGCTTGGGACAGGGGGGTAGCACTGAAGCTTTCTTT. The chain combines TRBV5-1 with TRBJ1-1, with 9 nucleotides matching TRBD1. This CDR3 spans 15 amino acids. Germline V lookup: CDR1 SGHRS, CDR2 YFSETQ. With V trimmed by 0 bases and J by 4 bases, 4 bases remained unmatched.